The 24 T cell receptor beta chains below come from one sample, sequenced in a study of T cell responses to AZD1222 COVID-19 vaccine. Method: immunoSEQ multiplex PCR; TCRdb's copy keeps in-frame clones and lacks some. Seen here are 80,000 or so clones, approximately 85% observed once, and the top ten hold roughly 5%. Sequencing was performed on peripheral blood, taken on day 0 of MenACWY control vaccination. The receptor set was obtained from an adult in good health.

V and J are TRBV18 and TRBJ1-2; TRBD1 matches 7 bases. This CDR3 has 15 residues. The junction had 6 bases not matched to a gene; V was cut back by 3 bases and J by 2 bases. The germline CDR1 and CDR2 sequences are KGHSH and LQKENI. In nucleotides, the CDR3 is TGTGCCAGCTCACCCCGGGACAGCCCCAACTATGGCTACACCTTC. Its translation is CASSPRDSPNYGYTF.

The chain couples TRBV4-3 to TRBJ1-5, with no clear D. Trimming stripped 0 bases from V and 3 bases from J, with 6 bases between. Germline V gene data show CDR1 as LGHNA and CDR2 as YSLEER. This CDR3 region has 14 residues. CDR3 amino acids: CASSQDRANQPQHF. The CDR3 region has the DNA TGCGCCAGCAGCCAAGACCGGGCCAATCAGCCCCAGCATTTT.

V is TRBV14 and J is TRBJ1-6, with D possibly being TRBD1 (6 bases). Germline V gene lookup returns CDR1 SGHDN and CDR2 FVKESK. This CDR3 comprises 16 residues. V lost 6 bases, J lost 10 bases, and 22 bases lay in between. The CDR3 DNA reads TGTGCCAGCAGTCCGCTAGGGGGGCGAAGGGGATCACCCCTCCACTTT. Translated: CASSPLGGRRGSPLHF.

V usage is TRBV9 and J usage is TRBJ2-1; 9 bases map to TRBD2. Germline V gene lookup returns CDR1 SGDLS and CDR2 YYNGEE. With V trimmed by 3 bases and J by 4 bases, 8 bases remained unmatched. This CDR3 has 16 amino acids. In nucleotides, the CDR3 is TGTGCCAGCAGCGCTATTAGCGGGGGCCCTTACAATGAGCAGTTCTTC. Residues: CASSAISGGPYNEQFF.

The chain combines TRBV10-2 with TRBJ1-1; unclear D gene. The CDR3 contains 13 residues. From germline, CDR1 is WSHSY and CDR2 SAAADI. The V and J ends lost 4 bases and 1 base respectively, with 7 bases between them. The CDR3 coding sequence is TGCGCCAGCAGTGTCGGCGGGAACACTGAAGCTTTCTTT. It translates to CASSVGGNTEAFF.

The DNA for the CDR3 is TGTGCCAGCAGCCAAGAGGCGACAGGGGCTGGAAACACCATATATTTT. It yields the protein CASSQEATGAGNTIYF. This chain links TRBV3-1 (or the pseudogene TRBV3-2) with TRBJ1-3; 8 bases agree with TRBD1. The CDR3 is made up of 16 amino acids. The germline V gene encodes CDR1 LGHDT and CDR2 YNNKEL (reference sequence). The J segment lost 2 bases and the V segment lost 0 bases, leaving 3 bases of the junction unmatched.

The CDR3 bases are TGTGCCAGCAGCCTCGGGACAGGCAGCTCCTACGAGCAGTACTTC. This gives the protein CASSLGTGSSYEQYF. The V gene is TRBV11-3, the J gene TRBJ2-7, with 8 bases that match TRBD1. With V trimmed by 5 bases and J by 0 bases, 6 bases remained unmatched. There are 15 residues in the CDR3. Germline V gene data show CDR1 as SGHNT and CDR2 as YENEEA.

The rearrangement joins TRBV5-4 to TRBJ1-1; the D is unclear. CDR1 and CDR2 (germline): SGHNT, YYREEE (reference sequence). V lost 1 base and J 7 bases, leaving 11 bases between the germline ends. There are 13 residues in the CDR3. CDR3 region: CASSLRPENEAFF. The CDR3 DNA follows: TGTGCCAGCAGCTTGAGGCCGGAAAATGAAGCTTTCTTT.

The rearrangement uses TRBV5-4 and TRBJ2-7; the D gene is possibly TRBD1 (5 bases). CDR3 size: 14 residues. The germline V and J ends were trimmed by 0 bases and 6 bases, with 13 bases remaining between them. Germline V gene lookup returns CDR1 SGHNT and CDR2 YYREEE (reference sequence). CDR3 protein: CASSLEGVLREQYF. CDR3 DNA sequence: TGTGCCAGCAGCTTGGAAGGGGTCCTACGCGAGCAGTACTTC.

This rearrangement joins TRBV14 to TRBJ1-2; D uncertain. In germline, CDR1 is SGHDN, CDR2 FVKESK. V was trimmed by 5 bases and J by 2 bases, leaving 9 bases between them. The CDR3 is made up of 13 amino acids. The CDR3 loop is CASSYQVNYGYTF. DNA of the CDR3: TGTGCCAGCAGCTACCAGGTCAACTATGGCTACACCTTC.

J is TRBJ2-1 and V is TRBV6-5; D call uncertain. The V gene's germline CDR1 is MNHEY and CDR2 SVGAGI. V dropped 10 bases and J dropped 4 bases, with 14 bases sitting between them. The CDR3 extends over 13 amino acids. CDR3 DNA: TGTGCCACCCAGGTAGCTCTTTACAATGAGCAGTTCTTC. Its protein product is CATQVALYNEQFF.

The chain is built from TRBV30 and TRBJ1-4, with 9 bases fitting TRBD1. The CDR3 consists of 15 residues. Germline CDR1 and CDR2: GTSNPN and SVGIG (reference sequence). V dropped 5 bases and J dropped 2; count of bases not matched to a gene: 6. The CDR3 reads CAWGGQGATNEKLFF. The CDR3 DNA is TGTGCCTGGGGGGGACAGGGCGCGACTAATGAAAAACTGTTTTTT.

The chain links TRBV7-3 to TRBJ2-7; D ambiguous. The germline CDR1 and CDR2 sequences are SGHTA and FQGTGA. CDR3 size: 16 residues. V was pared by 6 bases and J by 7 bases, with 25 bases between. The CDR3, as DNA: TGTGCCAGCAGTCCCGGGCAGGTTAAGGGCCAAGGTGAGCAGTACTTC. Translation gives CASSPGQVKGQGEQYF. Looking up the rest from reference TRBV7-3 and TRBJ2-7 gives the full variable domain: GAGVSQTPSNKVTEKGKYVELRCDPISGHTALYWYRQSLGQGPEFLIYFQGTGAADDSGLPNDRFFAVRPEGSVSTLKIQRTERGDSAVYLCASSPGQVKGQGEQYFGPGTRLTVT.

This clone was recorded only once. The V call is TRBV7-9, the J call TRBJ2-7, with TRBD2 as a possible D gene (5 bases). Germline V gene lookup returns CDR1 SEHNR and CDR2 FQNEAQ (reference sequence). Trimming pared 6 bases from V and 3 bases from J, leaving 15 bases between. The CDR3 contains 14 residues. As DNA, the CDR3 is TGTGCCAGCAGTCCCCCCGGGGAAATCTACGAGCAGTACTTC. Protein sequence: CASSPPGEIYEQYF.

This rearrangement joins TRBV3-1 (or the pseudogene TRBV3-2) to TRBJ1-3, with TRBD1 matching 7 bases. Germline assignment: CDR1 LGHDT and CDR2 YNNKEL (reference sequence). V lost 5 bases, J lost 7 bases, and 8 bases stayed unmatched. The CDR3 contains 14 residues. The CDR3 is CASSYRQGWNTIYF. The CDR3 DNA follows: TGTGCCAGCAGCTACAGACAGGGATGGAACACCATATATTTT.

The chain employs TRBV15 and TRBJ2-3; 8 bases are a match to TRBD1. Trimming removed 4 bases from V and 3 bases from J; junction bases left unmatched: 3. This CDR3 is 14 amino acids long. CDR1 is LNHNV and CDR2 is YYDKDF in the germline V gene (reference sequence). The CDR3 loop reads CATSTGGRTDTQYF. DNA of the CDR3: TGTGCCACCAGCACAGGGGGCAGGACAGATACGCAGTATTTT.

The chain links TRBV30 to TRBJ2-7; D might be TRBD2 (6 bases). V was trimmed by 0 bases and J by 6 bases, leaving 6 bases between them. The length of the CDR3 is 11 residues. Germline V lookup: CDR1 GTSNPN, CDR2 SVGIG (reference sequence). The CDR3 DNA sequence: TGTGCCTGGAGTGTGGGGGGCGAGCAGTACTTC. Its protein is CAWSVGGEQYF. Full variable domain (rest looked up from reference TRBV30 and TRBJ2-7): SQTIHQWPATLVQPVGSPLSLECTVEGTSNPNLYWYRQAAGRGLQLLFYSVGIGQISSEVPQNLSASRPQDRQFILSSKKLLLSDSGFYLCAWSVGGEQYFGPGTRLTVT.

This chain links TRBV19 with TRBJ1-6; 9 nucleotides align to TRBD1. There are 15 residues in the CDR3. The J segment lost 7 bases and the V segment lost 5 bases, leaving 6 bases of the junction unmatched. In germline, CDR1 is LNHDA, CDR2 SQIVND (reference sequence). The CDR3 here is CASSATGGLNSPLHF. In nucleotides, the CDR3 is TGTGCCAGTAGTGCGACAGGGGGTCTGAATTCACCCCTCCACTTT.

The V call is TRBV30, the J call TRBJ1-2; 7 nucleotides match TRBD1. This CDR3 contains 13 residues. CDR1 is GTSNPN, CDR2 SVGIG, per germline (reference sequence). The trim removed 3 bases at V and 8 bases at J, leaving 9 bases unmatched. The CDR3 DNA reads TGTGCCTGGAGGGTCAGGGACAGAGGGGGCTACACCTTC. The encoded protein is CAWRVRDRGGYTF.

The chain is built from TRBV7-2 and TRBJ2-1, with 7 bases lining up with TRBD2. The CDR3 spans 15 residues. CDR1 and CDR2 from the germline V gene are SGHTA and FQGNSA. Germline trimming cut 1 base from V and 6 bases from J; bases unmatched to any gene: 6. The CDR3 bases are TGTGCCAGCAGCTTAGGAGGGACTATGGTCAATGAGCAGTTCTTC. It specifies CASSLGGTMVNEQFF.

In DNA form, the CDR3 reads TGTGCCAGCAGCTTAAGTGGACAGGGGAATTCACCCCTCCACTTT. Protein: CASSLSGQGNSPLHF. This chain connects TRBV7-2 to TRBJ1-6, with TRBD1 matching 9 bases. This CDR3 spans 15 amino acids. With 2 bases clipped from V and 7 bases from J, the junction kept 3 bases outside the gene matches. Per germline, CDR1 SGHTA and CDR2 FQGNSA.

This clone appeared a few times. This rearrangement joins TRBV5-6 to TRBJ2-2, with 7 positions matching TRBD1. V trimming: 2 bases; J trimming: 1 base; junction bases outside the gene matches: 5. Per germline, CDR1 SGHDT and CDR2 YYEEEE. The CDR3 contains 16 residues. This CDR3 is CASSFPGQMNTGELFF. Written as DNA, the CDR3 is TGTGCCAGCAGCTTTCCGGGACAGATGAACACCGGGGAGCTGTTTTTT.

V is TRBV28 and J is TRBJ1-1; 9 nucleotides match TRBD1. Trimming took 5 bases from V and 2 from J; bases not matched to a gene: 9. The CDR3 is 16 residues long. Germline-derived CDR1 and CDR2 are MDHEN and SYDVKM. CDR3 residues: CASSPDRGNLNTEAFF. As DNA, the CDR3 is TGTGCCAGCAGTCCGGACAGGGGAAACTTAAACACTGAAGCTTTCTTT.

This clone was observed a single time. V and J are TRBV19 and TRBJ1-1; maybe TRBD1 (6 bases). CDR1 and CDR2 (germline): LNHDA, SQIVND (reference sequence). The CDR3 is made up of 12 amino acids. V lost 10 bases to trimming and J lost 7 bases, with 16 bases between them. In DNA form, the CDR3 reads TGTGCCATTTTCCTCGGGACAAGTGAAGCTTTCTTT. This codes for CAIFLGTSEAFF. The full variable domain, with the rest looked up from reference TRBV19 and TRBJ1-1, is DGGITQSPKYLFRKEGQNVTLSCEQNLNHDAMYWYRQDPGQGLRLIYYSQIVNDFQKGDIAEGYSVSREKKESFPLTVTSAQKNPTAFYLCAIFLGTSEAFFGQGTRLTVV.